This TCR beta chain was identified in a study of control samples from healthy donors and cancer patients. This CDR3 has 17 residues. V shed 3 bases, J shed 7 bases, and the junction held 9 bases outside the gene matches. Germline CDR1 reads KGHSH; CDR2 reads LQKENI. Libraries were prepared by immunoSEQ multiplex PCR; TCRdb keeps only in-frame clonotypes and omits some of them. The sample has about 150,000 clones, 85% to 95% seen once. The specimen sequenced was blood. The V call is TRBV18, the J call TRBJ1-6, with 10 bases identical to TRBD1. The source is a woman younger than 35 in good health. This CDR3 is CASSPPGGQGENSPLHF. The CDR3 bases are TGTGCCAGCTCACCGCCGGGAGGACAGGGGGAAAATTCACCCCTCCACTTT.